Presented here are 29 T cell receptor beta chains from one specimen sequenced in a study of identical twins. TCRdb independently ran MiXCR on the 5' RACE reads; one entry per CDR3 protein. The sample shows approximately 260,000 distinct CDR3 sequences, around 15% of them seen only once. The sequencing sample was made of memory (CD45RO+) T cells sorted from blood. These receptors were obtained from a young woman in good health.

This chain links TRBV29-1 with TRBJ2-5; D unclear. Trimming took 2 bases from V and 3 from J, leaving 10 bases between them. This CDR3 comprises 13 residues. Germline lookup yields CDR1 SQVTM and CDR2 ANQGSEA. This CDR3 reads CSVELPVEETQYF. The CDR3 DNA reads TGCAGCGTTGAACTCCCGGTTGAAGAGACCCAGTACTTC.

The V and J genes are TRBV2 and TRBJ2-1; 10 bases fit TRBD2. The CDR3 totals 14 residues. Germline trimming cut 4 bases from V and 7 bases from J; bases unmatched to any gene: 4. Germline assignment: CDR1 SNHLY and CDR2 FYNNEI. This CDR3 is CASSASGGANEQFF. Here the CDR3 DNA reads TGTGCCAGCAGTGCCAGCGGGGGGGCAAATGAGCAGTTCTTC.

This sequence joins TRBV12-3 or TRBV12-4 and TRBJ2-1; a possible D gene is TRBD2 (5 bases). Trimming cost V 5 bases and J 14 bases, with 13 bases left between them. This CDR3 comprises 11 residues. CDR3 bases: TGTGCCAGCAGTCTTTGGACTGCCAAGTTCTTC. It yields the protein CASSLWTAKFF.

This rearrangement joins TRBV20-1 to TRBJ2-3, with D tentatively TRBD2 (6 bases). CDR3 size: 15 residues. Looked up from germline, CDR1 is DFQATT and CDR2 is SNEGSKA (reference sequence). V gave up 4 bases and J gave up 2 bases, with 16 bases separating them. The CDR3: CSANDGSRSTDTQYF. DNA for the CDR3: TGCAGTGCTAACGACGGGAGTAGGTCCACAGATACGCAGTATTTT.

Written as DNA, the CDR3 is TGCGCCAGCAGCTTCGGCGGCCAAAAAAACATTCAGTACTTC. This encodes CASSFGGQKNIQYF. This chain joins TRBV5-1 and TRBJ2-4; the D is unclear. Germline lookup yields CDR1 SGHRS and CDR2 YFSETQ. This CDR3 has 14 amino acids. Trimming pared 2 bases from V and 4 bases from J, leaving 10 bases between.

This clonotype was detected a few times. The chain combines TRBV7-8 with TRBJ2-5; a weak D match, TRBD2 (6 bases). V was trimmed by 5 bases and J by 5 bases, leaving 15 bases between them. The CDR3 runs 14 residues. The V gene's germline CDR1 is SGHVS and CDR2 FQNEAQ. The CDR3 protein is CASSIRDSGETQYF. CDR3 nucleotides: TGTGCCAGCAGCATACGGGACTCCGGGGAGACCCAGTACTTC.

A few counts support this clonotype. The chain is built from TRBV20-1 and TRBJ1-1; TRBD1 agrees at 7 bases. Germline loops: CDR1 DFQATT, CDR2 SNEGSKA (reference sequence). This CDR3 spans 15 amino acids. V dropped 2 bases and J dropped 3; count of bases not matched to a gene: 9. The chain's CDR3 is CSARSSGGWYTEAFF. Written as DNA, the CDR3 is TGCAGTGCTAGATCCTCAGGGGGTTGGTACACTGAAGCTTTCTTT.

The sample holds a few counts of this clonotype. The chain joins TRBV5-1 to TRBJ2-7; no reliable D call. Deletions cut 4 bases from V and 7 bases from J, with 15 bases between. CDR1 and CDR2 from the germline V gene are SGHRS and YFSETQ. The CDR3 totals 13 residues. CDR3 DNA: TGCGCCAGCAGCAAACTAAGGTCGGAAGAGCAGTACTTC. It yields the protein CASSKLRSEEQYF.

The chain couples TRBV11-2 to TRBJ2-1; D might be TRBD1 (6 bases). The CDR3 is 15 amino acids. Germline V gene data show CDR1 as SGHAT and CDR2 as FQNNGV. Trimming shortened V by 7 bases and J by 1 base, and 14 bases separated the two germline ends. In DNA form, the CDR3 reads TGTGCCAGCACCAGAGGGGGAATATCCTACAATGAGCAGTTCTTC. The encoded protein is CASTRGGISYNEQFF.

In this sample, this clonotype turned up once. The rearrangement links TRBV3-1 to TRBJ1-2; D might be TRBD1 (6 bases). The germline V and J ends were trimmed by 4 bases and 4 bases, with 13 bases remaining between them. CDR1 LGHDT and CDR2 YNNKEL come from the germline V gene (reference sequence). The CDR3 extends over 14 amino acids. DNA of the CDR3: TGTGCCAGCAGCCCTCGACAGGCGCCCTATGGCTACACCTTC. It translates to CASSPRQAPYGYTF.

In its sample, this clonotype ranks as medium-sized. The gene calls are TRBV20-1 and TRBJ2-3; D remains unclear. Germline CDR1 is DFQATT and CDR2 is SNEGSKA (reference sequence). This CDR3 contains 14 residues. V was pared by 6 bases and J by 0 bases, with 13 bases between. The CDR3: CSAPGSTSTDTQYF. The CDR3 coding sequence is TGCAGTGCCCCAGGATCTACTAGCACAGATACGCAGTATTTT.

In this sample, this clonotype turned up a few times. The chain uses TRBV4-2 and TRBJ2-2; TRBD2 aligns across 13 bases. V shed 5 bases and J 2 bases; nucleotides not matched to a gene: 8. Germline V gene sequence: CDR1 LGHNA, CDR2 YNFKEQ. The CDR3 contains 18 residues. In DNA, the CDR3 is TGTGCCAGCAGCGGACGGACTAGCGGGGGCTATAACACCGGGGAGCTGTTTTTT. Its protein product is CASSGRTSGGYNTGELFF.

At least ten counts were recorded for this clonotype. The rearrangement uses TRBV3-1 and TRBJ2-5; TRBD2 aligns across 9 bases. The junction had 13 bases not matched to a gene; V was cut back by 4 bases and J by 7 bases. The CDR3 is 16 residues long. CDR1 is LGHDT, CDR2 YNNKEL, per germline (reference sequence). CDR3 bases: TGTGCCAGCAGCCTCCGAACGGGACTAGCATTTGTGACCCAGTACTTC. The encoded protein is CASSLRTGLAFVTQYF.

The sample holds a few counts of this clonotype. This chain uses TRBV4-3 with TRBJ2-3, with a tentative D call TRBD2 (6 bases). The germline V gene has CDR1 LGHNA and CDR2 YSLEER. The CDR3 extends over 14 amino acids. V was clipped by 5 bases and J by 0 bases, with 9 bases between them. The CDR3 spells CASSVAVSTDTQYF. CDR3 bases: TGCGCCAGCAGCGTAGCGGTTAGCACAGATACGCAGTATTTT.

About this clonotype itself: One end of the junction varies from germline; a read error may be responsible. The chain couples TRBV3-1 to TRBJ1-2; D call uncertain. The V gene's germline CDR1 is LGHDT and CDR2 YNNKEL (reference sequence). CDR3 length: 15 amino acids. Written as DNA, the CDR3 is TGTGCCACCAGCCTCCTAGGCGGCAGGAGCAGCGGCTACACCTTC. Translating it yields CATSLLGGRSSGYTF.

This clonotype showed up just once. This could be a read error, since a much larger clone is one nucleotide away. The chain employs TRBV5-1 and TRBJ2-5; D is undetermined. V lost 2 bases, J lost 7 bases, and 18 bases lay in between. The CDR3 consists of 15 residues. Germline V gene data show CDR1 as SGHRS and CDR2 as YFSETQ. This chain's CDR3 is CASSFADSIKGTQYF. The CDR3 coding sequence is TGCGCCAGCAGCTTCGCCGATTCAATAAAAGGGACCCAGTACTTC.

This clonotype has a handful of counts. CDR3 amino acids: CASSSLSNQPQHF. The CDR3 DNA reads TGTGCCAGCAGTTCCCTCAGCAATCAGCCCCAGCATTTT. The chain employs TRBV6-5 and TRBJ1-5; D unresolved. The germline V gene has CDR1 MNHEY and CDR2 SVGAGI. With 4 bases removed from V and 1 base from J, the gap between germline ends came to 5 bases. The CDR3 is made up of 13 amino acids.

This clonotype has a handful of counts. In DNA form, the CDR3 reads TGTGCCAGCAGCTTAGGGGGACAGAACTATGGCTACACCTTC. Encoded protein: CASSLGGQNYGYTF. The rearrangement links TRBV7-2 to TRBJ1-2; the match to TRBD1 covers 7 bases. V lost 1 base and J lost 2; bases outside the gene matches: 1. The germline V gene has CDR1 SGHTA and CDR2 FQGNSA. The CDR3 spans 14 residues.

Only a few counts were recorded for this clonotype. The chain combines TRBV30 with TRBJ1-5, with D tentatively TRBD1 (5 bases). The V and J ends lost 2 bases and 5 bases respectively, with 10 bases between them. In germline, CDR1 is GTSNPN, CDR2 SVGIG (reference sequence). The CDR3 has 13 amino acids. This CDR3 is CAWSKQGHQPQHF. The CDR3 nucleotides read TGTGCCTGGAGTAAGCAGGGCCATCAGCCCCAGCATTTT.

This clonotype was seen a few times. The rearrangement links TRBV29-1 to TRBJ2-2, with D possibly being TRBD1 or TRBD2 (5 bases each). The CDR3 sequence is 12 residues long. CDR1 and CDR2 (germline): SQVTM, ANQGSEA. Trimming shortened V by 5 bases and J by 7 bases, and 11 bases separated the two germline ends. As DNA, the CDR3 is TGCAGCGTTACCGTGGGGGACGGGGAGCTGTTTTTT. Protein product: CSVTVGDGELFF.

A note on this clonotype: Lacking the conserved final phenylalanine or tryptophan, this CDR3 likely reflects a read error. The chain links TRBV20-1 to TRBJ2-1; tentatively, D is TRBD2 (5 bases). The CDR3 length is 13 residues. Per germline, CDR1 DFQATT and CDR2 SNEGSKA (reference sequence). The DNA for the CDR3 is TGCAGGGTTTCGGGCGGGTTGTTCAATGAGCAGTTCTAC. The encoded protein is CRVSGGLFNEQFY.

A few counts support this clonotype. As DNA, the CDR3 is TGTGCCAGCAGCCAAGTTCTTACTAGCGGGAGAGAGACCCAGTACTTC. This translates into CASSQVLTSGRETQYF. The chain has TRBV14 and TRBJ2-5, with 11 bases lining up with TRBD2. CDR1 and CDR2 from the germline V gene are SGHDN and FVKESK. The J segment lost 4 bases and the V segment lost 1 base, leaving 5 bases of the junction unmatched. The CDR3 length is 16 residues.

The CDR3 reads CASSFPRGEQFF. As DNA, the CDR3 is TGTGCCAGCAGCTTCCCCAGGGGTGAGCAGTTCTTC. V gene TRBV7-8 combines with J gene TRBJ2-1, with D perhaps matching TRBD1 (6 bases). CDR1 is SGHVS and CDR2 is FQNEAQ in the germline V gene. This CDR3 has 12 amino acids. V was cut by 3 bases and J by 9 bases, with 9 bases left in between.

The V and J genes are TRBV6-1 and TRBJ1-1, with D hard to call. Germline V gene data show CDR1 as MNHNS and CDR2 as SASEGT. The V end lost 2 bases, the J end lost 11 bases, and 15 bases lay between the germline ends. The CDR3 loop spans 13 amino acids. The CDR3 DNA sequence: TGTGCCAGCAGTGAAAGTTCCGGGCTAGCGGCTTTCTTT. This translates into CASSESSGLAAFF.

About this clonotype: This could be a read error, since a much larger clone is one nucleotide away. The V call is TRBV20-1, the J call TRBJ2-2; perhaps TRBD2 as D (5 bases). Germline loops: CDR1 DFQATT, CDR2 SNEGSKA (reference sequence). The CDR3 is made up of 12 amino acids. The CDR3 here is CSAYANTGELVF. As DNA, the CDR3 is TGCAGTGCTTACGCGAACACCGGGGAGCTGGTTTTT.

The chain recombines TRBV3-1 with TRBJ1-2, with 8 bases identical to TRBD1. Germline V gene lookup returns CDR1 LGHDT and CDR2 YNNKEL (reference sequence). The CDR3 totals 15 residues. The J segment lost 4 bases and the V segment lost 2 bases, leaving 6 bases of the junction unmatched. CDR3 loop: CASSQTGGLGYGYTF. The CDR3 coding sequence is TGTGCCAGCAGCCAAACAGGGGGTTTGGGCTATGGCTACACCTTC.

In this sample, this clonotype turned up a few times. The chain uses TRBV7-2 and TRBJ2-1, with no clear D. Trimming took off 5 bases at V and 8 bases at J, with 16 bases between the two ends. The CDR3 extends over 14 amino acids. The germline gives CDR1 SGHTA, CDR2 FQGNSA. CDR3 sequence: CASSPSRSRHEQFF. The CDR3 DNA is TGTGCCAGCAGCCCCTCTCGGAGCAGGCATGAGCAGTTCTTC.

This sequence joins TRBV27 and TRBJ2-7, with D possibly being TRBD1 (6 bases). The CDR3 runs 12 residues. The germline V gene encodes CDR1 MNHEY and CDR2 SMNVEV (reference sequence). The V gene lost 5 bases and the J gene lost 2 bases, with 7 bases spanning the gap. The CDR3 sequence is CASSPGAYEQYF. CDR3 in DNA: TGTGCCAGCAGTCCAGGGGCCTACGAGCAGTACTTC.

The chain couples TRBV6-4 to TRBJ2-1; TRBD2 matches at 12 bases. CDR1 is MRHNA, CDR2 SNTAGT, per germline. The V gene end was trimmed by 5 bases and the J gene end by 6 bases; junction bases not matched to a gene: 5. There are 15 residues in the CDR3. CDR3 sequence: CASSPTSGSSNEQFF. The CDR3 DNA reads TGTGCCAGCAGTCCGACTAGCGGGAGTAGCAATGAGCAGTTCTTC.